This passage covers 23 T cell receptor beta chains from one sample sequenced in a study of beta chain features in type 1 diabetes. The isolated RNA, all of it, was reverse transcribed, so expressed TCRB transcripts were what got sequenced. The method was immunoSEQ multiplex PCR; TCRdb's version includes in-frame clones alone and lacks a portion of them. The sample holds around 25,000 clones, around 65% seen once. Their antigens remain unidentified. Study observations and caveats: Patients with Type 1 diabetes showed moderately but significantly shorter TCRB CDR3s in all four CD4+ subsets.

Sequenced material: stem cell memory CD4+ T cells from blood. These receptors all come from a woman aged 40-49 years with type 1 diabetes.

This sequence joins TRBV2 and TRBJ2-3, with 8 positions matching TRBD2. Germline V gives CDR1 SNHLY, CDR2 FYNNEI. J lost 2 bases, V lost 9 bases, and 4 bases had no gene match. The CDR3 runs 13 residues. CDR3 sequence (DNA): TGTGCCAGTAGCGGGATAAACACAGATACGCAGTATTTT. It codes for CASSGINTDTQYF.

In DNA, the CDR3 is TGTGCCAGCAGCTTAGGACAGAACTATGGCTACACCTTC. Translating it yields CASSLGQNYGYTF. The chain has TRBV7-9 and TRBJ1-2; maybe TRBD1 (5 bases). In germline, CDR1 is SEHNR, CDR2 FQNEAQ (reference sequence). The V end was cut by 1 base, the J end by 2 bases, with 5 bases between. The CDR3 has 13 amino acids.

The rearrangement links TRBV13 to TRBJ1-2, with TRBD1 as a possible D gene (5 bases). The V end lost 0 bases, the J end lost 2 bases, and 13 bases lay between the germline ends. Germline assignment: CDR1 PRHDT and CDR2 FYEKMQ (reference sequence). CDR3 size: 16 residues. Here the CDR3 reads CASSLGALTANYGYTF. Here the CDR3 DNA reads TGTGCCAGCAGCTTAGGCGCCCTGACAGCGAACTATGGCTACACCTTC.

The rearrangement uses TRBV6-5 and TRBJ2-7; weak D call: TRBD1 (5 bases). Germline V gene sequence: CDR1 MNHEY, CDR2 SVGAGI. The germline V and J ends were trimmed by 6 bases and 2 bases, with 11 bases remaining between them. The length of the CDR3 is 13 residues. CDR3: CASRGDSAYEQYF. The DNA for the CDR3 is TGTGCCAGCAGGGGCGACAGCGCCTACGAGCAGTACTTC.

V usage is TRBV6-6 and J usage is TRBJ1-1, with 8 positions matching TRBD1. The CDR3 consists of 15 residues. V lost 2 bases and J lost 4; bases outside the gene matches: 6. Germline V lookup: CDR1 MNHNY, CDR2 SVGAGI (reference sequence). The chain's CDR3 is CASSYPDRGSTEAFF. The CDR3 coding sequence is TGTGCCAGCAGTTACCCCGACAGGGGAAGCACTGAAGCTTTCTTT.

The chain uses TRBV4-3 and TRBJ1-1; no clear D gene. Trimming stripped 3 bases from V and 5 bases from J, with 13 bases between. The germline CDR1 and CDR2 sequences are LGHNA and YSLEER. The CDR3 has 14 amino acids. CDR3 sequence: CASSHGSLQTEAFF. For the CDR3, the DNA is TGCGCCAGCAGCCACGGGTCCCTTCAGACTGAAGCTTTCTTT.

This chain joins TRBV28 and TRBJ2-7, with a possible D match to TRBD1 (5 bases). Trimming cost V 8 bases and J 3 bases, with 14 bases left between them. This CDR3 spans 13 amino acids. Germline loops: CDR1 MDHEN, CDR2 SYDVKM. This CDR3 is CASWTSPGYEQYF. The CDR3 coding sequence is TGTGCCAGCTGGACATCCCCGGGCTACGAGCAGTACTTC.

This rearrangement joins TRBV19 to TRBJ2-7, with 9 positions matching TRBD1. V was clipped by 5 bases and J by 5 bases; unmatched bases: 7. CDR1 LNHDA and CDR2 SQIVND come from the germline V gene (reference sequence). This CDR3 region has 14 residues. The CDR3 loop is CASSGNRGRDEQYF. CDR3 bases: TGTGCCAGTAGTGGGAACAGGGGGCGCGACGAGCAGTACTTC. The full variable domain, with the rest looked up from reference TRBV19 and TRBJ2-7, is DGGITQSPKYLFRKEGQNVTLSCEQNLNHDAMYWYRQDPGQGLRLIYYSQIVNDFQKGDIAEGYSVSREKKESFPLTVTSAQKNPTAFYLCASSGNRGRDEQYFGPGTRLTVT.

CDR3 protein: CASSLQHGRVNEQFF. In nucleotides, the CDR3 is TGTGCCAGCAGCCTCCAGCACGGGAGGGTCAATGAGCAGTTCTTC. The chain has TRBV7-7 and TRBJ2-1; 8 bases fit TRBD2. The ends lost 5 bases at V and 6 bases at J; junction bases unmatched: 9. The CDR3 consists of 15 residues. The germline gives CDR1 SSHAT, CDR2 FNYEAQ (reference sequence).

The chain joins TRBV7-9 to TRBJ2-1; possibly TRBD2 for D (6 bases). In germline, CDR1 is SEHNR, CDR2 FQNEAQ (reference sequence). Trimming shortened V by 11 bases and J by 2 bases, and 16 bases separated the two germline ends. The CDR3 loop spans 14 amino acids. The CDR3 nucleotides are TGTGCCTCCGGGCGGGGCGGGGCCTACAATGAGCAGTTCTTC. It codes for CASGRGGAYNEQFF. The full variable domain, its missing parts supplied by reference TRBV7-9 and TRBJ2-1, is DTGVSQNPRHKITKRGQNVTFRCDPISEHNRLYWYRQTLGQGPEFLTYFQNEAQLEKSRLLSDRFSAERPKGSFSTLEIQRTEQGDSAMYLCASGRGGAYNEQFFGPGTRLTVL.

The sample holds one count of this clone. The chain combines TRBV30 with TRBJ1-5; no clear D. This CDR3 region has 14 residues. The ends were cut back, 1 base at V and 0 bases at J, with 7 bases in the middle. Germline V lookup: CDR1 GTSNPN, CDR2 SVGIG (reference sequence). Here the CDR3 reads CAWSGLYSNQPQHF. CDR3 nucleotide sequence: TGTGCCTGGAGTGGACTTTATAGCAATCAGCCCCAGCATTTT.

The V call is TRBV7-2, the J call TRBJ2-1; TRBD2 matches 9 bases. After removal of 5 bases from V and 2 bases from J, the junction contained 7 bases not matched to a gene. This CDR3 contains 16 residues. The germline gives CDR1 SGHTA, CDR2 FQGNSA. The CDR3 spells CASSTVAGVAYNEQFF. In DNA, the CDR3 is TGTGCCAGCAGCACAGTAGCGGGAGTTGCCTACAATGAGCAGTTCTTC.

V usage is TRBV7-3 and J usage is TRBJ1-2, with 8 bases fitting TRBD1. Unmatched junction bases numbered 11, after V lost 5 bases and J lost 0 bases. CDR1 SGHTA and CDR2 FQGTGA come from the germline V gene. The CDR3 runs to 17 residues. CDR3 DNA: TGTGCCAGCAGCCCCGGGCTTCGACAGGGGACTAACTATGGCTACACCTTC. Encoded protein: CASSPGLRQGTNYGYTF. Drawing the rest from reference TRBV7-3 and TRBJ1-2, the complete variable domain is GAGVSQTPSNKVTEKGKYVELRCDPISGHTALYWYRQSLGQGPEFLIYFQGTGAADDSGLPNDRFFAVRPEGSVSTLKIQRTERGDSAVYLCASSPGLRQGTNYGYTFGSGTRLTVV.

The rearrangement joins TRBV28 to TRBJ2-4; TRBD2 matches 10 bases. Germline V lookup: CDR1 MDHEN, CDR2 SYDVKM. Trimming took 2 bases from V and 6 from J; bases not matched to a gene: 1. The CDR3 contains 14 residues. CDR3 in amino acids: CASSLVAGGNIQYF. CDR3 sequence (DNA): TGTGCCAGCAGTTTAGTAGCGGGAGGAAACATTCAGTACTTC.

CDR3 loop: CASSFYTDTQYF. Written as DNA, the CDR3 is TGTGCCAGCAGCTTCTACACAGATACGCAGTATTTT. V is TRBV7-2 and J is TRBJ2-3; D is uncertain. The CDR3 consists of 12 residues. Trimming left V 3 bases short and J 2 bases short, with 3 bases between. Germline CDR1 SGHTA, CDR2 FQGNSA.

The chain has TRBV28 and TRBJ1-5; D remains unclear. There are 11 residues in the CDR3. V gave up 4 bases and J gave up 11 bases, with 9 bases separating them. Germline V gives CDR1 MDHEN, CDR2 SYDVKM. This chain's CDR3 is CASSSQFSQHF. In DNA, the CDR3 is TGTGCCAGCAGTTCACAGTTTTCCCAGCATTTT. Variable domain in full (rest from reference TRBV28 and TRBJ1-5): DVKVTQSSRYLVKRTGEKVFLECVQDMDHENMFWYRQDPGLGLRLIYFSYDVKMKEKGDIPEGYSVSREKKERFSLILESASTNQTSMYLCASSSQFSQHFGDGTRLSIL.

CDR3 amino acids: CASSPGLRNTIYF. The CDR3 coding sequence is TGTGCCAGCAGCCCGGGACTGAGAAACACCATATATTTT. The V call is TRBV7-2, the J call TRBJ1-3, with D possibly TRBD1 on 5 matching bases. This CDR3 is built from 13 residues. The germline gives CDR1 SGHTA, CDR2 FQGNSA. Trimming took off 5 bases at V and 5 bases at J, with 10 bases between the two ends.

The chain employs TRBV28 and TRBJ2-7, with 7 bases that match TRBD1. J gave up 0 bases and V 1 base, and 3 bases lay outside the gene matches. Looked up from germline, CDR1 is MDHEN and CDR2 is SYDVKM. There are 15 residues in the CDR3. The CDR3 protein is CASSLSTGASYEQYF. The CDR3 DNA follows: TGTGCCAGCAGTTTATCTACAGGGGCCTCCTACGAGCAGTACTTC.

Here the CDR3 DNA reads TGCGCCAGCAGCCAAGATCTACCCGGCAATCAGCCCCAGCATTTT. It specifies CASSQDLPGNQPQHF. The genes are TRBV4-1 and TRBJ1-5; D is ambiguous. Germline loops: CDR1 MGHRA, CDR2 YSYEKL. The CDR3 length is 15 residues. V lost 0 bases and J 2 bases, leaving 8 bases between the germline ends.

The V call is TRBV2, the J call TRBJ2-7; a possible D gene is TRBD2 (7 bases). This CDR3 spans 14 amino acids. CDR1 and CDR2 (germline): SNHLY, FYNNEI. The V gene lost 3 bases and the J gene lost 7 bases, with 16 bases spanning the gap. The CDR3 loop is CASSEGVRGGEQYF. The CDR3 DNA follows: TGTGCCAGCAGTGAGGGGGTCAGGGGAGGGGAGCAGTACTTC.

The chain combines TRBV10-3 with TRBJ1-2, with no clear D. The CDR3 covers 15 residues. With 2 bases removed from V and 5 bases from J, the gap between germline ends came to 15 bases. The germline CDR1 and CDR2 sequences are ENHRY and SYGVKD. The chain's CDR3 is CAISEMVAVTYGYTF. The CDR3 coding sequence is TGTGCCATCAGTGAGATGGTGGCGGTTACTTATGGCTACACCTTC.

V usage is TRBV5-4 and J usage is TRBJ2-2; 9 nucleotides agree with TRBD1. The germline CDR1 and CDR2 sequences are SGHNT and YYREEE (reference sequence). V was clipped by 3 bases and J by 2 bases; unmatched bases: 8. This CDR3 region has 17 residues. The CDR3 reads CASSYVPGQGNTGELFF. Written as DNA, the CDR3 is TGTGCCAGCAGCTACGTCCCGGGACAGGGAAACACCGGGGAGCTGTTTTTT.

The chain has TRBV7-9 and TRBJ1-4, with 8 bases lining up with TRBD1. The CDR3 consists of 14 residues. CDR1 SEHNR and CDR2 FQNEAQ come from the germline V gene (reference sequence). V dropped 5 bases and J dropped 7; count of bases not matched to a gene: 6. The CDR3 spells CASSRTGTGEKLFF. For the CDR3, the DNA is TGTGCCAGCAGCCGAACAGGGACAGGTGAAAAACTGTTTTTT. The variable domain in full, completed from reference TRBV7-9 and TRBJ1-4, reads DTGVSQNPRHKITKRGQNVTFRCDPISEHNRLYWYRQTLGQGPEFLTYFQNEAQLEKSRLLSDRFSAERPKGSFSTLEIQRTEQGDSAMYLCASSRTGTGEKLFFGSGTQLSVL.